The subject of this entry is one T cell receptor (beta chain). In the original processing: Nucleated cell counts were estimated from reference gene primer amplification. Clones were sequenced by immunoSEQ multiplex PCR, and TCRdb holds only the in-frame ones, with some missing. V, J and clone size reflect that table, while D and trimming were determined from the DNA. The sample consists of some 28,000 clones, over 70% of them appearing once. Germline V lookup: CDR1 LNHDA, CDR2 SQIVND (reference sequence). With V trimmed by 5 bases and J by 5 bases, 5 bases remained unmatched. The CDR3 is made up of 14 amino acids. This sample was included in a study of blood T cell repertoires in COVID-19. At the level of the study: Sites across the United States, Italy and Spain contributed samples from acute and convalescent COVID-19. T cells, B-cell-depleted T cells, or PBMCs provided the cDNA or gDNA that served as material.

V and J are TRBV19 and TRBJ2-5; 10 bases align to TRBD1. This TCR derives from a man between 65 and 79 years old with active COVID-19. The source material was peripheral blood. The CDR3 DNA sequence: TGTGCCAGTAGTGGGACAGGGGTTTACGAGACCCAGTACTTC. This gives the protein CASSGTGVYETQYF.